Described below is a single TCR beta chain sequence and its context. Its specificity is not known. Per germline, CDR1 SEHNR and CDR2 FQNEAQ (reference sequence). With V trimmed by 5 bases and J by 8 bases, 7 bases remained unmatched. CDR3 length: 16 amino acids. The sample originates from a study of T-cell reconstitution after alpha-beta-depleted transplantation in children. Preparation of the TCRbeta library used unique molecular identifiers. Each CDR3 protein is one row after TCRdb ran MiXCR on the PCR reads. The repertoire has approximately 400,000 distinct CDR3 sequences, about 16% of them found once; the top ten carry 29%. Notes on the study in general: After transplant, high TCRbeta diversity at day 60 in some patients arose from surviving recipient T cells and thymic progenitors. A year post-transplant, T-cell counts and diversity derived mostly from newly produced T cells. Reported findings indicate that, about two months after transplant, alpha-beta T cells came from several hundred expanded clones, which were derived from non-depleted graft cells.

The sample consisted of PBMCs, mostly from graft donor cells, taken 360 days after TCRalphabeta/CD19-depleted stem cell transplant. The chain recombines TRBV7-9 with TRBJ2-1; 15 bases map to TRBD2. This receptor was obtained from a boy under three years old who had a stem cell transplant for Wiskott-Aldrich syndrome, so the T cells may come from the graft donor. CDR3 region: CASSPGLAGGKDEQFF. The DNA of the CDR3 is TGTGCCAGCAGCCCCGGACTAGCGGGAGGGAAGGATGAGCAGTTCTTC.